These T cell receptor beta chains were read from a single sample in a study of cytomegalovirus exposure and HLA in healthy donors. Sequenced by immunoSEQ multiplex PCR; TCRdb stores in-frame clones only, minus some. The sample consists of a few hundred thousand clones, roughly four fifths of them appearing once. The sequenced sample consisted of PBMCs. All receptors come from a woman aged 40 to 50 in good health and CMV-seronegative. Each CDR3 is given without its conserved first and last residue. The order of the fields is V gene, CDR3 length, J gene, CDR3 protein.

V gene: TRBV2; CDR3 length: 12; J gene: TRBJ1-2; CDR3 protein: ASSGSGANYGYT
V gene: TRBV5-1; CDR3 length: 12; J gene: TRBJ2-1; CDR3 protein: ASSLGQGWNEQF
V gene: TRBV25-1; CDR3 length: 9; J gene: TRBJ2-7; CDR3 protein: ASSNFDEQY
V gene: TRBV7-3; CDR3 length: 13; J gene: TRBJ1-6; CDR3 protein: ASSFSRDRNSPLH
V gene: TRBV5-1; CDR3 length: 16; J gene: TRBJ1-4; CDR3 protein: ASLQGTAYFPANEKLF
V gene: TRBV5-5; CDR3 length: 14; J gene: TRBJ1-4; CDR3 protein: ASSTGQLSTNEKLF
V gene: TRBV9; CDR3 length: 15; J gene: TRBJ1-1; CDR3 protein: ASSVRGQGAGDTEAF
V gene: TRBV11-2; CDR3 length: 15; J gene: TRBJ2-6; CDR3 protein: ASSWGQGSSGANVLT
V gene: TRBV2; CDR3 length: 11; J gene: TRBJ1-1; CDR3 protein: ASSEARSVQAF
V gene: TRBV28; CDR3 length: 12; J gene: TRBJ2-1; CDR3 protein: ASSLSGTLNEQF
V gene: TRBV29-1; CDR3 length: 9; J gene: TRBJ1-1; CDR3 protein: SVGLNTEAF
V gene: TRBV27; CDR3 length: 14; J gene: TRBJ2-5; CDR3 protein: ASSRWGATTGETQY
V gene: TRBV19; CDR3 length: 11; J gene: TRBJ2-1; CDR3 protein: ASSMGGAGEQF
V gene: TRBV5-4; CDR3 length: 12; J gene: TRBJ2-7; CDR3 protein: ASSLSDKDYEQY
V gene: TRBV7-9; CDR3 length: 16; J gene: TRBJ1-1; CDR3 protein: ASSRMAGGVHLDTEAF
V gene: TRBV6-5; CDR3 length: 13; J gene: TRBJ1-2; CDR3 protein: ASSYGTGGDYGYT
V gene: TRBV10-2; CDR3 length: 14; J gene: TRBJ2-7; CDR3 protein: ASSETSWYSPYEQY
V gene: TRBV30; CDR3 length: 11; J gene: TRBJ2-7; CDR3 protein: AWSNSYNYEQY
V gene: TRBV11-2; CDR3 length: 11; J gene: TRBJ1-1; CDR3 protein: ASSRRDTGWAF
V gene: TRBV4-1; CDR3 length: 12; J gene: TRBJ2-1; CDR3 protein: ASSQDPSSGQQF
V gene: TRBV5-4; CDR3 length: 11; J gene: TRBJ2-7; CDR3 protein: ASSLARGSEQY
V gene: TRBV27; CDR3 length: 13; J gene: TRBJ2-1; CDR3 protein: ASMQAGGPDNEQF
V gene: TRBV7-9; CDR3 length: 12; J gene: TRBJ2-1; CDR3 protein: ASSFYRGQDEQF
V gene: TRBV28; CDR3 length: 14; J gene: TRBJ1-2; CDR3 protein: ASSLSDSGGAYGYT
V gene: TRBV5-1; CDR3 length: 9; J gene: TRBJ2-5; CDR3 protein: ASSLVKTQY
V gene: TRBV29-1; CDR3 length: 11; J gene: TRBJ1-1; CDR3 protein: SAPGQLNTEAF
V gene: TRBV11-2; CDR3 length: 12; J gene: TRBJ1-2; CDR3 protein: ASSTPTGTYGYT
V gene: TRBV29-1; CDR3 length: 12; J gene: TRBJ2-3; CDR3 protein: SVERSSVADTQY
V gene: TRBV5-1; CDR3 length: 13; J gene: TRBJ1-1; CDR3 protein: ASSLVLGGRTEAF
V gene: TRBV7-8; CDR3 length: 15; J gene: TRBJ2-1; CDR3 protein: ASSSRTGQGLGNEQF
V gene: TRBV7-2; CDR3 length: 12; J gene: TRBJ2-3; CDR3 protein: ASSRGGNTDTQY
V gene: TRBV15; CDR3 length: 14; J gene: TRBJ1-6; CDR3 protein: ATSRTRTGSGSPLH
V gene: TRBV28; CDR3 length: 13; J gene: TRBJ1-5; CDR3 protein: ASCKRHLRNQPQH
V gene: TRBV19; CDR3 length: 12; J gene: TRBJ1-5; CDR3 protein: ASIDGTGGQPQH
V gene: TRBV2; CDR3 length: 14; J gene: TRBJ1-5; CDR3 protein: ASKERPGQGYQPQH